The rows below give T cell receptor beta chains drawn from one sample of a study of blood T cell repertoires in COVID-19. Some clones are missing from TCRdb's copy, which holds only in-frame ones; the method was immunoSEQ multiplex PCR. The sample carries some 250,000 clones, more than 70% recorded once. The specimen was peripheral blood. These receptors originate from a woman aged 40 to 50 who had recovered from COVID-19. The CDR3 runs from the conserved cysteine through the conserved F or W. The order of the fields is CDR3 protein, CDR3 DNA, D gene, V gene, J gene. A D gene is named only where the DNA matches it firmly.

CDR3: CSGGQGAHNEQFF
DNA: TGCAGCGGTGGGCAGGGGGCTCACAATGAGCAGTTCTTC
D: TRBD1
V: TRBV29-1
J: TRBJ2-1

CDR3: CSASMRGRASYEQYF
DNA: TGCAGTGCTAGTATGCGCGGGAGGGCTTCCTACGAGCAGTACTTC
D: TRBD2
V: TRBV20-1
J: TRBJ2-7

CDR3: CAISRQGNPNTGELFF
DNA: TGTGCCATCAGCCGACAGGGGAACCCGAACACCGGGGAGCTGTTTTTT
D: TRBD1
V: TRBV10-3
J: TRBJ2-2

CDR3: CASSPTGTEAFF
DNA: TGTGCCAGCAGCCCCACGGGGACTGAAGCTTTCTTT
D: NA
V: TRBV6-5
J: TRBJ1-1

CDR3: CASSPSGSAYEQYF
DNA: TGTGCCAGCAGCCCGTCGGGGAGTGCCTACGAGCAGTACTTC
D: NA
V: TRBV11-2
J: TRBJ2-7

CDR3: CASSYTGTGELFF
DNA: TGTGCCAGCAGCTATACGGGTACCGGGGAGCTGTTTTTT
D: NA
V: TRBV3-1/TRBV3-2
J: TRBJ2-2

CDR3: CASSQSPGQPQHF
DNA: TGTGCCAGCAGCCAAAGCCCGGGGCAGCCCCAGCATTTT
D: NA
V: TRBV14
J: TRBJ1-5

CDR3: CASSGGGPNQPQHF
DNA: TGTGCCAGCAGCGGGGGGGGACCCAATCAGCCCCAGCATTTT
D: NA
V: TRBV5-4
J: TRBJ1-5

CDR3: CASRPTSGRTDTQYF
DNA: TGTGCCAGCAGGCCTACTAGCGGGAGAACAGATACGCAGTATTTT
D: TRBD2
V: TRBV3-1/TRBV3-2
J: TRBJ2-3

CDR3: CASRLPYRPQYF
DNA: TGTGCAAGTCGCTTACCTTACAGACCCCAGTACTTC
D: NA
V: TRBV12-2
J: TRBJ2-5

CDR3: CSVERSGYEQYF
DNA: TGCAGCGTTGAGCGTTCGGGATACGAGCAGTACTTC
D: NA
V: TRBV29-1
J: TRBJ2-7

CDR3: CASSVHQGSGQGNTIYF
DNA: TGTGCCAGCAGCGTACATCAGGGGTCCGGTCAGGGAAACACCATATATTTT
D: NA
V: TRBV9
J: TRBJ1-3

CDR3: CATSRTSWSYEQYF
DNA: TGTGCCACCAGCAGGACTAGCTGGTCCTACGAGCAGTACTTC
D: TRBD2
V: TRBV15
J: TRBJ2-7

CDR3: CASSPWSGGTGELFF
DNA: TGTGCCAGCAGCCCCTGGAGCGGGGGCACCGGGGAGCTGTTTTTT
D: TRBD2
V: TRBV7-2
J: TRBJ2-2

CDR3: CASSPPARGGSPDTQYF
DNA: TGTGCCAGCAGCCCGCCTGCCCGCGGTGGCAGCCCAGATACGCAGTATTTT
D: NA
V: TRBV9
J: TRBJ2-3

CDR3: CATNPGTSDEQYF
DNA: TGTGCCACCAACCCCGGGACTAGCGACGAGCAGTACTTC
D: TRBD2
V: TRBV10-3
J: TRBJ2-7

CDR3: CASSVGPGSSYEQYF
DNA: TGTGCCAGCAGCGTAGGGCCGGGGAGCTCCTACGAGCAGTACTTC
D: NA
V: TRBV9
J: TRBJ2-7

CDR3: CASSQGRVTTNEKLFF
DNA: TGTGCCAGCAGCCAAGGGCGGGTTACAACTAATGAAAAACTGTTTTTT
D: NA
V: TRBV3-1/TRBV3-2
J: TRBJ1-4

CDR3: CASSLGWREAGDTQYF
DNA: TGTGCCAGCAGCTTAGGTTGGCGGGAGGCGGGGGATACGCAGTATTTT
D: TRBD2
V: TRBV11-3
J: TRBJ2-3

CDR3: CASSSMRGQGAYEQYF
DNA: TGCGCCAGCAGCTCTATGCGGGGACAGGGGGCCTACGAGCAGTACTTC
D: TRBD1
V: TRBV5-1
J: TRBJ2-7

CDR3: CASSLSSGPNTGELFF
DNA: TGTGCCAGCAGTTTATCTAGCGGCCCGAACACCGGGGAGCTGTTTTTT
D: NA
V: TRBV27
J: TRBJ2-2

CDR3: CASVPASPGEHTEAFF
DNA: TGCGCCAGTGTACCAGCATCTCCGGGAGAACACACTGAAGCTTTCTTT
D: NA
V: TRBV23-1
J: TRBJ1-1

CDR3: CAISTGTSQETQYF
DNA: TGTGCCATCAGCACCGGGACTAGCCAAGAGACCCAGTACTTC
D: TRBD2
V: TRBV10-3
J: TRBJ2-5

CDR3: CASSTTSGYNEQFF
DNA: TGTGCCAGCAGTACAACTAGCGGCTACAATGAGCAGTTCTTC
D: TRBD2
V: TRBV6-2/TRBV6-3
J: TRBJ2-1

CDR3: CASSPRQGSTPDTQYF
DNA: TGTGCCAGCAGCCCAAGACAGGGGTCCACACCAGATACGCAGTATTTT
D: TRBD1
V: TRBV7-6
J: TRBJ2-3

CDR3: CASSPAGGTQYF
DNA: TGCGCCAGCTCCCCAGCGGGAGGAACGCAGTATTTT
D: TRBD2
V: TRBV10-2
J: TRBJ2-3

CDR3: CASRGPATDTQYF
DNA: TGTGCCAGCAGGGGGCCCGCCACAGATACGCAGTATTTT
D: NA
V: TRBV2
J: TRBJ2-3

CDR3: CASTGQGREKLFF
DNA: TGTGCCAGCACGGGACAGGGGAGGGAAAAACTGTTTTTT
D: TRBD1
V: TRBV28
J: TRBJ1-4

CDR3: CASSNRALTEAFF
DNA: TGTGCCAGTAGTAACAGGGCCCTCACTGAAGCTTTCTTT
D: NA
V: TRBV19
J: TRBJ1-1